This TCR beta chain was identified during a study of glioma-infiltrating T cells after dendritic cell vaccination (dated by TCRdb to the mid-2010s). For context, the study as a whole: The cohort included 15 or so glioblastoma patients drawn from Phase I and II dendritic cell vaccination trials, of whom 9 were newly diagnosed and 6 had recurrent disease. Each patient was given three intradermal dendritic cell vaccine injections, spaced two weeks apart, in the arm below the axilla. To make the vaccine, monocyte-derived dendritic cells were cultured for 7 to 8 days with IL-4 and GM-CSF and then pulsed overnight with autologous tumor lysate. Tumor-infiltrating lymphocyte content was quantified and tumor and blood repertoires were compared in dendritic cell-vaccinated glioblastoma patients by deep sequencing of TCR beta CDR3 regions. Autologous tumor lysate-pulsed dendritic cell vaccination was administered to the patients between the early 2000s and the early 2010s. Survival after dendritic cell vaccination was correlated with TCR sequencing metrics, including TIL content and tumor-blood repertoire overlap. General study outcomes and caveats: The cohort was small and heterogeneous, with few patients having full blood and tumor sets and even fewer initial-recurrent tumor pairs. Higher estimated pretreatment TIL content predicted longer time to progression and overall survival after dendritic cell vaccination. TCR clonality showed no direct relationship with survival, which suggests that a diverse polyclonal response may be important. The TCR overlap response model with three groups was called speculative and said to need prospective validation.

The sample's time point label is to be understood as: after dendritic cell vaccination, including at tumor progression/relapse. To be selected, patients needed enough residual fresh-frozen tumor tissue and more than two years of available survival data. An isocitrate dehydrogenase mutation was not carried by any of the glioblastoma patients, although molecular status was otherwise variable. PBMC were collected before vaccination, two weeks after the third vaccination, and at tumor progression when it occurred. The Qiagen DNeasy Blood extraction Kit was used for extraction of genomic DNA. About this clone: The specificity of this receptor is unknown. Base qualities are not at hand, and no much larger clone is one base apart.

The immunoSEQ assay amplified TCRB CDR3 regions from approximately 1.8 micrograms of genomic DNA, or from all available DNA when less than that amount was available. For multiplex PCR, 60 forward primers for TCR V beta segments and 13 reverse primers for J beta segments were used. To estimate the number of reads per starting template, synthetic control templates were added to each sample at limiting dilution. The Illumina HiSeq System generated 87 bp sequencing reads. As for the original processing: PCR and sequencing errors were removed by a nearest neighbor algorithm that merged closely related sequences. TCR overlap was defined as the percentage of unique tumor TCR beta sequences that were also found in the peripheral blood of the same patient. TCRdb stores this immuneACCESS table with in-frame sequences only. Part of the clones is absent; in the studies checked, under half of the shortfall reflects unresolved V genes, and no reason is known for the rest. V, J and clone size derive from that table, while D and trimming were established from the DNA sequence. The sample table holds some 91,000 clones, of which about 81% were seen once. Of the sample, approximately 2.1% falls within the top ten clones.

The source of this sequence is a human donor with glioblastoma. The sequenced sample was blood, obtained after dendritic cell vaccination.

The DNA sequence is given as TGTGCCAGCAGCCCTACTAGCGGGTCCTCCTACAATGAGCAGTTCTTC. The translation is CASSPTSGSSYNEQFF. The V and J genes are TRBV9 and TRBJ2-1, with 9 middle bases fitting TRBD2. CDR1 SGDLS and CDR2 YYNGEE are derived from the germline V gene. The germline V end is reduced by 4 bases and the J end by 0 bases; junction bases left unmatched: 5. The CDR3 runs 16 residues from the cysteine to the phenylalanine. The read is trimmed to its CDR3 DNA, 48 bases read in frame from base 1.